Each of the 30 T cell receptor beta chains below was sequenced from the same sample in a study of blood T cell repertoires in COVID-19. The protocol was immunoSEQ multiplex PCR, while the TCRdb copy is restricted to in-frame clones and leaves out a portion. The table includes approximately 200,000 clones, more than 80% detected once. Sequencing input: PBMCs or T cells enriched from blood (not recorded which). These receptors all come from a man in his forties who had recovered from COVID-19.

The V and J genes are TRBV12-5 and TRBJ1-2; unclear D gene. Germline V gene data show CDR1 as LGHNT and CDR2 as FRNRAP. V was clipped by 6 bases and J by 1 base, with 3 bases between them. This CDR3 spans 11 amino acids. CDR3 in DNA: TGTGCTAGTGGCCATAACTATGGCTACACCTTC. Protein product: CASGHNYGYTF.

The rearrangement links TRBV7-3 to TRBJ1-2, with D perhaps TRBD1 (6 bases). The CDR3 runs 15 residues. V lost 5 bases to trimming and J lost 4 bases, with 17 bases between them. Germline V gene lookup returns CDR1 SGHTA and CDR2 FQGTGA. The CDR3 protein is CASSPGGETGYGYTF. The CDR3, as DNA: TGTGCCAGCAGCCCTGGGGGGGAGACAGGCTATGGCTACACCTTC.

This sequence joins TRBV5-4 and TRBJ1-6, with TRBD1 as a possible D gene (5 bases). This CDR3 comprises 15 residues. The germline V gene has CDR1 SGHNT and CDR2 YYREEE (reference sequence). Trimming pared 1 base from V and 9 bases from J, leaving 14 bases between. The CDR3 here is CASSLSGFMGSPLHF. The CDR3 nucleotides are TGTGCCAGCAGCTTGTCAGGGTTTATGGGTTCACCCCTCCACTTT.

The chain couples TRBV30 to TRBJ2-3; 9 positions match TRBD2. Germline V CDR1 and CDR2: GTSNPN, SVGIG (reference sequence). The ends lost 1 base at V and 0 bases at J; junction bases unmatched: 5. This CDR3 contains 16 residues. The CDR3 nucleotides are TGTGCCTGGAGTGGCCTAGCGGGGATGAGCACAGATACGCAGTATTTT. It encodes CAWSGLAGMSTDTQYF. Supplemented by reference TRBV30 and TRBJ2-3, the full variable domain reads SQTIHQWPATLVQPVGSPLSLECTVEGTSNPNLYWYRQAAGRGLQLLFYSVGIGQISSEVPQNLSASRPQDRQFILSSKKLLLSDSGFYLCAWSGLAGMSTDTQYFGPGTRLTVL.

This clone came up once. This sequence joins TRBV5-1 and TRBJ1-4, with a possible D match to TRBD1 (5 bases). The CDR3 totals 13 residues. CDR1 is SGHRS and CDR2 is YFSETQ in the germline V gene. Trimming shortened V by 4 bases and J by 7 bases, and 11 bases separated the two germline ends. The CDR3 nucleotides read TGCGCCAGCAGCCCAACAGGATTTGAAAAACTGTTTTTT. This codes for CASSPTGFEKLFF.

This clone was detected ten times or more. The rearrangement links TRBV27 to TRBJ2-7; 13 nucleotides line up with TRBD2. Germline loops: CDR1 MNHEY, CDR2 SMNVEV (reference sequence). CDR3 size: 16 residues. Trimming at V came to 5 bases and at J to 2 bases, leaving 6 bases not matched to a gene. CDR3 amino acids: CASSGLGLAGAYEQYF. CDR3 in DNA: TGTGCCAGCAGTGGATTAGGACTAGCGGGAGCCTACGAGCAGTACTTC.

The CDR3: CASSPKGRETQYF. CDR3 nucleotide sequence: TGTGCCAGCAGCCCCAAGGGGCGGGAGACCCAGTACTTC. V usage is TRBV5-4 and J usage is TRBJ2-5; tentative D call: TRBD1 (5 bases). CDR1 is SGHNT and CDR2 is YYREEE in the germline V gene (reference sequence). The V gene lost 4 bases and the J gene lost 5 bases, with 12 bases spanning the gap. CDR3 size: 13 residues.

The rearrangement links TRBV18 to TRBJ1-5, with 7 bases aligning to TRBD1. V was clipped by 6 bases and J by 2 bases; unmatched bases: 4. CDR1 is KGHSH, CDR2 LQKENI, per germline. This CDR3 contains 14 residues. CDR3 sequence reads: CASSMGQRNQPQHF. The CDR3 DNA reads as TGTGCCAGCTCGATGGGACAGCGCAATCAGCCCCAGCATTTT. Filled out from reference TRBV18 and TRBJ1-5, the complete variable domain reads NAGVMQNPRHLVRRRGQEARLRCSPMKGHSHVYWYRQLPEEGLKFMVYLQKENIIDESGMPKERFSAEFPKEGPSILRIQQVVRGDSAAYFCASSMGQRNQPQHFGDGTRLSIL.

This clone was detected a few times. The V gene is TRBV11-2, the J gene TRBJ2-1; 9 nucleotides line up with TRBD1. The CDR3 covers 15 residues. V shed 1 base and J 10 bases; nucleotides not matched to a gene: 8. CDR1 is SGHAT and CDR2 is FQNNGV in the germline V gene. The CDR3 reads CASSLAQGAGWEQFF. The CDR3 DNA reads TGTGCCAGCAGCTTAGCACAGGGGGCGGGATGGGAGCAGTTCTTC.

The chain has TRBV7-9 and TRBJ2-1; 9 bases align to TRBD1. This CDR3 region has 16 residues. Germline assignment: CDR1 SEHNR and CDR2 FQNEAQ (reference sequence). The junction had 9 bases not matched to a gene; V was cut back by 5 bases and J by 4 bases. The CDR3 spells CASSLELGQGYNEQFF. The CDR3 DNA follows: TGTGCCAGCAGCCTAGAGTTAGGACAGGGGTACAATGAGCAGTTCTTC.

This clone was seen many times. The J gene is TRBJ2-5, the V gene TRBV10-2; tentatively, D is TRBD2 (7 bases). The CDR3 runs 14 residues. Trimming took off 6 bases at V and 5 bases at J, with 16 bases between the two ends. The germline CDR1 and CDR2 sequences are WSHSY and SAAADI. The CDR3 DNA sequence: TGCGCCAGCAGGAACGGGGGGCGCGCGGAGACCCAGTACTTC. This encodes CASRNGGRAETQYF.

CDR3: CSASQGAHGYTF. The CDR3 DNA reads as TGCAGTGCTAGTCAGGGGGCGCATGGCTACACCTTC. The rearrangement joins TRBV20-1 to TRBJ1-2; 8 bases are shared with TRBD1. Germline CDR1 and CDR2: DFQATT and SNEGSKA (reference sequence). CDR3 length: 12 residues. Unmatched junction bases numbered 3, after V lost 3 bases and J lost 6 bases.

The chain's CDR3 is CASRGRLNTDTQYF. CDR3 bases: TGTGCCAGCAGGGGCCGGCTTAACACAGATACGCAGTATTTT. The chain is built from TRBV11-3 and TRBJ2-3; D is uncertain. The germline V gene has CDR1 SGHNT and CDR2 YENEEA. V was pared by 6 bases and J by 2 bases, with 12 bases between. The CDR3 length is 14 residues.

The chain has TRBV6-5 and TRBJ1-2; the match to TRBD1 covers 7 bases. The CDR3 consists of 12 residues. V shed 7 bases, J shed 5 bases, and the junction held 4 bases outside the gene matches. Looked up from germline, CDR1 is MNHEY and CDR2 is SVGAGI. The CDR3 DNA reads as TGTGCCAGCATTACAGGGGTTTATGGCTACACCTTC. Its protein product is CASITGVYGYTF.

V usage is TRBV5-1 and J usage is TRBJ2-1; 10 bases agree with TRBD2. The CDR3 covers 15 residues. Germline CDR1 reads SGHRS; CDR2 reads YFSETQ. Trimming cost V 3 bases and J 5 bases; bases outside gene matches: 5. The CDR3 region is CASSSLAGDDNEQFF. The DNA for the CDR3 is TGCGCCAGCAGCTCCCTAGCGGGAGACGACAATGAGCAGTTCTTC.

V usage is TRBV5-1 and J usage is TRBJ1-3, with D possibly matching TRBD1 (6 bases). Germline V gives CDR1 SGHRS, CDR2 YFSETQ. The germline V and J ends were trimmed by 4 bases and 0 bases, with 11 bases remaining between them. The CDR3 consists of 15 residues. This CDR3 reads CASSDLTGSGNTIYF. Written as DNA, the CDR3 is TGCGCCAGCAGCGACCTGACAGGCTCTGGAAACACCATATATTTT.

This clone showed up just once. The chain combines TRBV6-2 or TRBV6-3 with TRBJ1-5; 8 nucleotides match TRBD1. Losses at the gene ends were 0 bases for V and 16 bases for J; bases not matched to a gene: 8. The V gene's germline CDR1 is MNHEY and CDR2 SVGEGT. This CDR3 region has 13 residues. CDR3 sequence (DNA): TGTGCCAGCAGTTACTCGATGGTCAGGGGGCATCATTTT. Translating gives CASSYSMVRGHHF.

The table lists this clone with a few counts. This chain connects TRBV25-1 to TRBJ1-2, with D possibly matching TRBD1 (5 bases). V was pared by 3 bases and J by 4 bases, with 12 bases between. This CDR3 contains 14 residues. Germline assignment: CDR1 MGHDK and CDR2 SYGVNS. CDR3: CASSEMGGSYGYTF. DNA for the CDR3: TGTGCCAGCAGTGAGATGGGGGGGAGCTATGGCTACACCTTC.

V usage is TRBV30 and J usage is TRBJ1-3; D possibly corresponds to TRBD1 (5 bases). Germline V gene sequence: CDR1 GTSNPN, CDR2 SVGIG (reference sequence). The CDR3 runs 14 residues. Between the trimmed V and J ends, which lost 5 bases and 4 bases, there was a span of 15 bases. CDR3 residues: CAWALGGTGNTIYF. The CDR3 bases are TGTGCCTGGGCCCTTGGGGGGACCGGAAACACCATATATTTT.

This chain uses TRBV5-1 with TRBJ2-5; tentative D call: TRBD1 (5 bases). V lost 4 bases and J lost 4, with 11 bases in between. The CDR3 has 13 amino acids. The germline V gene has CDR1 SGHRS and CDR2 YFSETQ. The CDR3 loop is CASSHSRGETQYF. Written as DNA, the CDR3 is TGCGCCAGCAGCCATTCAAGGGGAGAGACCCAGTACTTC.

This clone has a handful of counts. This chain joins TRBV19 and TRBJ2-1, with TRBD2 matching 8 bases. The germline V gene encodes CDR1 LNHDA and CDR2 SQIVND (reference sequence). Trimming took 8 bases from V and 2 from J; bases not matched to a gene: 17. The CDR3 contains 18 residues. CDR3 loop: CASEGSSGSVSAYNEQFF. In DNA form, the CDR3 reads TGTGCCAGTGAGGGGTCCAGCGGGAGTGTCAGCGCCTACAATGAGCAGTTCTTC.

This sequence joins TRBV5-1 and TRBJ2-5; 7 bases agree with TRBD2. Germline assignment: CDR1 SGHRS and CDR2 YFSETQ. After removal of 2 bases from V and 1 base from J, the junction contained 8 bases not matched to a gene. The length of the CDR3 is 16 residues. CDR3 residues: CASSFSASGLQETQYF. The CDR3 DNA reads as TGCGCCAGCAGCTTTTCGGCTAGCGGACTCCAAGAGACCCAGTACTTC. Filled out from reference TRBV5-1 and TRBJ2-5, the complete variable domain reads KAGVTQTPRYLIKTRGQQVTLSCSPISGHRSVSWYQQTPGQGLQFLFEYFSETQRNKGNFPGRFSGRQFSNSRSEMNVSTLELGDSALYLCASSFSASGLQETQYFGPGTRLLVL.

The CDR3 is CATSRVRGGRSENTEAFF. The CDR3 DNA follows: TGTGCCACCAGCAGGGTCCGAGGAGGTAGGAGTGAGAACACTGAAGCTTTCTTT. The genes are TRBV15 and TRBJ1-1; unclear D gene. Trimming shortened V by 3 bases and J by 1 base, and 21 bases separated the two germline ends. The CDR3 covers 18 residues. The germline V gene encodes CDR1 LNHNV and CDR2 YYDKDF (reference sequence).

The gene calls are TRBV30 and TRBJ2-7; possibly TRBD2 for D (6 bases). The CDR3 length is 13 residues. With 3 bases removed from V and 4 bases from J, the gap between germline ends came to 13 bases. The germline CDR1 and CDR2 sequences are GTSNPN and SVGIG (reference sequence). The CDR3 protein is CAWSRDSRYEQYF. CDR3 DNA sequence: TGTGCCTGGAGCCGGGACTCCCGATACGAGCAGTACTTC.

In its sample, this clone was seen a few times. The gene calls are TRBV2 and TRBJ2-7; 8 positions match TRBD1. This CDR3 is 14 amino acids long. CDR1 and CDR2 from the germline V gene are SNHLY and FYNNEI. With V trimmed by 7 bases and J by 2 bases, 7 bases remained unmatched. In DNA, the CDR3 is TGTGCCAGCATCGCCGGGACAGGAGCCTACGAGCAGTACTTC. It yields the protein CASIAGTGAYEQYF.

V usage is TRBV5-1 and J usage is TRBJ2-1, with unresolved D. Trimming stripped 2 bases from V and 11 bases from J, with 11 bases between. The germline gives CDR1 SGHRS, CDR2 YFSETQ. The CDR3 totals 12 residues. The CDR3 sequence is CASSFLAEKQFF. CDR3 bases: TGCGCCAGCAGCTTTCTTGCAGAAAAGCAGTTCTTC.

Only a few counts were recorded for this clone. The gene calls are TRBV5-5 and TRBJ1-1, with TRBD1 matching over 7 bases. CDR1 SGHKS and CDR2 YYEKEE come from the germline V gene (reference sequence). The J segment lost 3 bases and the V segment lost 0 bases, leaving 11 bases of the junction unmatched. The CDR3 is 17 residues long. The CDR3 protein is CASSLASTGTEDTEAFF. The CDR3 DNA sequence: TGTGCCAGCAGCTTGGCCTCCACCGGGACAGAGGACACTGAAGCTTTCTTT.

This clone has only a few counts. The rearrangement links TRBV30 to TRBJ2-7; D is uncertain. Per the germline V gene, CDR1 is GTSNPN and CDR2 is SVGIG (reference sequence). The germline V and J ends were trimmed by 0 bases and 5 bases, with 11 bases remaining between them. The CDR3 covers 13 residues. CDR3 residues: CAWSVLEYDEQYF. The CDR3 DNA follows: TGTGCCTGGAGTGTACTGGAGTACGACGAGCAGTACTTC.

The J gene is TRBJ1-2, the V gene TRBV10-3; D gene uncertain. Germline assignment: CDR1 ENHRY and CDR2 SYGVKD. Trimming removed 7 bases at V and 5 bases at J, with 14 bases between. The CDR3 is made up of 13 amino acids. The chain's CDR3 is CAITGFSEYGYTF. The CDR3 DNA reads TGTGCCATCACCGGGTTTTCTGAATATGGCTACACCTTC.

The rearrangement links TRBV19 to TRBJ2-3; D uncertain. The CDR3 is 14 amino acids. Germline V gene data show CDR1 as LNHDA and CDR2 as SQIVND (reference sequence). Deletions cut 6 bases from V and 8 bases from J, with 18 bases between. The CDR3 is CASSPREVVGTQYF. The DNA for the CDR3 is TGTGCCAGTAGCCCCCGAGAGGTCGTCGGTACGCAGTATTTT.